A single sample is the source of the 32 T cell receptor beta chains below, sequenced in a study of CD8 T cells in Susac syndrome. Random hexamers were used to reverse transcribe an amount of roughly 0.45 to 1 ug RNA. TCRdb fed the immunoSEQ multiplex PCR reads into MiXCR, producing one record per CDR3 protein. The table records about 130,000 distinct CDR3 sequences, 80% of them present only once. Sequences were obtained from CD8+ T cells from PBMCs. All receptors come from a human donor with multiple sclerosis.

CDR3 in amino acids: CASSSVGGIAASGTDTQYF. In DNA form, the CDR3 reads TGTGCCAGCAGCTCCGTAGGGGGGATAGCGGCGTCTGGCACAGATACGCAGTATTTT. The gene calls are TRBV11-2 and TRBJ2-3; D possibly matches TRBD1 or TRBD2 (6 bases each). Between the trimmed V and J ends, which lost 4 bases and 1 base, there was a span of 24 bases. The CDR3 has 19 residues. Germline V gene sequence: CDR1 SGHAT, CDR2 FQNNGV.

V is TRBV6-1 and J is TRBJ1-5; 7 bases map to TRBD1. The CDR3 is 17 residues long. Germline CDR1 and CDR2: MNHNS and SASEGT. The ends lost 1 base at V and 4 bases at J; junction bases unmatched: 10. CDR3 sequence (DNA): TGTGCCAGCAGTGAAGACCGCAGGGGGTTGACAAATCAGCCCCAGCATTTT. Protein: CASSEDRRGLTNQPQHF.

This clonotype was counted between two and nine times. The V call is TRBV19, the J call TRBJ1-1; possible D gene TRBD1, 5 bases. Germline V CDR1 and CDR2: LNHDA, SQIVND (reference sequence). V was shortened by 6 bases and J by 0 bases, with 8 bases between the two germline ends. The CDR3 contains 13 residues. In DNA, the CDR3 is TGTGCCAGTAGCGACAGCATGAACACTGAAGCTTTCTTT. Its translation: CASSDSMNTEAFF.

Notes on this clonotype: Germline and junction disagree at one end, which may indicate a read error. CDR3 loop: CCVEENQEDGYTF. The CDR3 DNA reads as TGCTGCGTTGAGGAGAATCAGGAAGATGGCTACACCTTC. J is TRBJ1-2 and V is TRBV29-1; D remains ambiguous. CDR3 length equals 13 residues. Germline V gene data show CDR1 as SQVTM and CDR2 as ANQGSEA.

Only a few counts were recorded for this clonotype. This rearrangement joins TRBV4-1 to TRBJ2-1; the match to TRBD2 covers 9 bases. Germline CDR1 reads MGHRA; CDR2 reads YSYEKL. The length of the CDR3 is 16 residues. J lost 2 bases, V lost 3 bases, and 5 bases had no gene match. CDR3 coding DNA: TGCGCCAGCAGCCAGGTAGCGGGAGCGGCCTACAATGAGCAGTTCTTC. It specifies CASSQVAGAAYNEQFF.

This clonotype was found a few times. CDR3 nucleotides: TGCGCCAGCAGCCAATGGGGGACGAACACTGAAGCTTTCTTT. Translated, it gives CASSQWGTNTEAFF. The chain carries TRBV4-1 and TRBJ1-1; TRBD1 might be the D (5 bases). The V end was cut by 2 bases, the J end by 1 base, with 8 bases between. The germline CDR1 and CDR2 sequences are MGHRA and YSYEKL. This CDR3 is built from 14 residues.

The chain recombines TRBV2 with TRBJ2-7; tentatively, D is TRBD1 (8 bases). Trimming removed 0 bases from V and 4 bases from J, with 16 bases in between. Germline CDR1 reads SNHLY; CDR2 reads FYNNEI. This CDR3 has 16 residues. CDR3 sequence: CASSEAGLGTGYEQYV. As DNA, the CDR3 is TGTGCCAGCAGTGAAGCAGGACTAGGGACAGGTTACGAGCAGTACGTC.

V and J are TRBV4-3 and TRBJ2-1; D possibly matches TRBD1 or TRBD2 (5 bases each). CDR3 size: 14 residues. Trimming pared 5 bases from V and 9 bases from J, leaving 17 bases between. CDR1 is LGHNA and CDR2 is YSLEER in the germline V gene. For the CDR3, the DNA is TGCGCCAGCAGCTGGGGAGCGTGGGGGAGTGAGCAGTTCTTC. Translation: CASSWGAWGSEQFF.

The chain joins TRBV7-9 to TRBJ1-5; the D gene is possibly TRBD1 (6 bases). V dropped 4 bases and J dropped 3 bases, with 10 bases sitting between them. The CDR3 loop spans 14 amino acids. Germline assignment: CDR1 SEHNR and CDR2 FQNEAQ (reference sequence). The CDR3 region is CASSSGQLNQPQHF. CDR3 in DNA: TGTGCCAGCAGCTCCGGACAGCTCAATCAGCCCCAGCATTTT.

This chain connects TRBV5-4 to TRBJ1-1; tentatively, D is TRBD1 (5 bases). The V gene's germline CDR1 is SGHNT and CDR2 YYREEE (reference sequence). This CDR3 spans 15 amino acids. Trimming removed 4 bases from V and 1 base from J, with 14 bases in between. The CDR3 region has the DNA TGTGCCAGCAGCCCCCCGGAAGGGGCGAACACTGAAGCTTTCTTT. Its translation is CASSPPEGANTEAFF.

This clonotype was counted a few times. The V and J genes are TRBV20-1 and TRBJ1-1, with D maybe TRBD1 (5 bases). Trimming removed 3 bases at V and 1 base at J, with 12 bases between. Germline CDR1 is DFQATT and CDR2 is SNEGSKA (reference sequence). This CDR3 region has 14 residues. The CDR3 is CSASQPDRNTEAFF. The DNA of the CDR3 is TGCAGTGCTAGCCAACCCGACAGGAACACTGAAGCTTTCTTT.

This sequence joins TRBV12-3 or TRBV12-4 and TRBJ1-3; 7 bases are shared with TRBD1. This CDR3 region has 18 residues. The J segment lost 2 bases and the V segment lost 2 bases, leaving 12 bases of the junction unmatched. The CDR3 is CASSLLGGGEATGNTIYF. CDR3 nucleotides: TGTGCCAGCAGTTTATTAGGGGGCGGTGAAGCAACTGGAAACACCATATATTTT.

The chain combines TRBV2 with TRBJ1-4; no firm D call. Germline-derived CDR1 and CDR2 are SNHLY and FYNNEI. V lost 6 bases, J lost 4 bases, and 9 bases lay in between. The CDR3 sequence is 13 residues long. The CDR3 region has the DNA TGTGCCAGCAGAGGGTCCCATAATGAAAAACTGTTTTTT. It yields the protein CASRGSHNEKLFF.

This clonotype occurred a few times. The chain is built from TRBV7-9 and TRBJ2-1; D possibly corresponds to TRBD1 (6 bases). The V gene lost 9 bases and the J gene lost 5 bases, with 14 bases spanning the gap. CDR1 and CDR2 from the germline V gene are SEHNR and FQNEAQ (reference sequence). The CDR3 extends over 13 amino acids. The CDR3 DNA is TGTGCCAGTGGGACAAACAACGACAATGAGCAGTTCTTC. Its protein is CASGTNNDNEQFF.

This clonotype was picked up a small number of times. The chain recombines TRBV7-2 with TRBJ2-7, with 11 bases fitting TRBD1. The junction had 7 bases not matched to a gene; V was cut back by 5 bases and J by 4 bases. CDR3 length equals 15 residues. CDR1 and CDR2 from the germline V gene are SGHTA and FQGNSA. CDR3 DNA: TGTGCCAGCAGCCCCCGGACAGGGGGCTCGTACGAGCAGTACGTC. Amino acid sequence: CASSPRTGGSYEQYV.

This chain's CDR3 is CASSKEGGSSGNTIYF. Here the CDR3 DNA reads TGTGCCAGCAGCAAAGAAGGAGGGAGCTCTGGAAACACCATATATTTT. This chain links TRBV21-1 with TRBJ1-3. TRBV21-1 is assigned pseudogene status. This CDR3 spans 16 amino acids.

The CDR3 reads CASSVYSGGVTGYGYTF. DNA for the CDR3: TGTGCCAGCAGCGTCTATTCCGGGGGGGTAACAGGCTATGGCTACACCTTC. This chain connects TRBV9 to TRBJ1-2, with TRBD1 as a possible D gene (5 bases). This CDR3 spans 17 amino acids. Trimming pared 2 bases from V and 4 bases from J, leaving 21 bases between. CDR1 and CDR2 from the germline V gene are SGDLS and YYNGEE.

This chain links TRBV27 with TRBJ1-1; TRBD1 is a possible D gene (5 bases). Trimming took off 3 bases at V and 4 bases at J, with 9 bases between the two ends. CDR3 size: 13 residues. Germline CDR1 and CDR2: MNHEY and SMNVEV (reference sequence). CDR3 DNA: TGTGCCAGCAGTTTCCCGGGGCTCACTGAAGCTTTCTTT. Translation: CASSFPGLTEAFF.

V is TRBV7-2 and J is TRBJ2-5; D unresolved. The germline V gene encodes CDR1 SGHTA and CDR2 FQGNSA. V was shortened by 4 bases and J by 5 bases, with 11 bases between the two germline ends. The CDR3 runs 13 residues. The CDR3 protein is CASSSVWAETQYF. CDR3 DNA sequence: TGTGCCAGCAGCTCCGTATGGGCGGAGACCCAGTACTTC.

This clonotype was counted between two and nine times. The chain couples TRBV11-2 to TRBJ2-5; D perhaps matches TRBD2 (6 bases). With 6 bases removed from V and 3 bases from J, the gap between germline ends came to 11 bases. From germline, CDR1 is SGHAT and CDR2 FQNNGV. CDR3 length: 13 amino acids. CDR3: CASRGTFKETQYF. For the CDR3, the DNA is TGTGCCAGCAGGGGGACTTTTAAAGAGACCCAGTACTTC.

V is TRBV27 and J is TRBJ2-7; tentatively, D is TRBD2 (6 bases). Germline loops: CDR1 MNHEY, CDR2 SMNVEV (reference sequence). The CDR3 totals 13 residues. Trimming removed 6 bases at V and 3 bases at J, with 12 bases between. DNA for the CDR3: TGTGCCAGCAGACCCAGCGGGCTCTACGAGCAGTACTTC. It codes for CASRPSGLYEQYF.

The chain links TRBV10-3 to TRBJ2-1, with a tentative D call TRBD2 (6 bases). Trimming pared 5 bases from V and 8 bases from J, leaving 16 bases between. This CDR3 has 14 amino acids. CDR1 and CDR2 (germline): ENHRY, SYGVKD. CDR3 nucleotides: TGTGCCATCAGTCTCTCTCCGGGGGAGGATGAGCAGTTCTTC. Its translation: CAISLSPGEDEQFF.

The chain carries TRBV29-1 and TRBJ1-5; weak D call: TRBD1 (5 bases). Trimming pared 5 bases from V and 6 bases from J, leaving 17 bases between. There are 14 residues in the CDR3. Germline V gene data show CDR1 as SQVTM and CDR2 as ANQGSEA. Written as DNA, the CDR3 is TGCAGCGTTCAGGACACTGCCAATGGTCAGCCCCAGCATTTT. As protein: CSVQDTANGQPQHF.

The V gene is TRBV20-1, the J gene TRBJ2-2, with 8 positions matching TRBD2. The CDR3 extends over 16 amino acids. J was trimmed by 7 bases and V by 4 bases; bases with no gene match: 14. From germline, CDR1 is DFQATT and CDR2 SNEGSKA (reference sequence). CDR3 amino acids: CSATEAGGLIGGELFF. The CDR3 bases are TGCAGTGCTACCGAGGCGGGAGGCCTCATAGGCGGGGAGCTGTTTTTT.

The chain is built from TRBV12-3 or TRBV12-4 and TRBJ2-3, with a possible D match to TRBD2 (6 bases). Trimming stripped 4 bases from V and 2 bases from J, with 10 bases between. There are 14 residues in the CDR3. DNA for the CDR3: TGTGCCAGCAGTTGGGCTAGCGACACAGATACGCAGTATTTT. It codes for CASSWASDTDTQYF.

This chain connects TRBV27 to TRBJ1-1; no clear D gene. The CDR3 is 15 residues long. CDR1 is MNHEY and CDR2 is SMNVEV in the germline V gene (reference sequence). Deletions cut 7 bases from V and 2 bases from J, with 17 bases between. CDR3 DNA sequence: TGTGCCAGCAACCCCTTTGCCCACCCCAACACTGAAGCTTTCTTT. The encoded protein is CASNPFAHPNTEAFF.

In this sample, this clonotype turned up once. This chain connects TRBV27 to TRBJ1-2, with a possible D match to TRBD1 (5 bases). The V and J ends lost 5 bases and 5 bases respectively, with 15 bases between them. This CDR3 region has 14 residues. The germline CDR1 and CDR2 sequences are MNHEY and SMNVEV (reference sequence). The CDR3 loop is CASSPQVPVYGYTF. CDR3 nucleotides: TGTGCCAGCAGTCCACAGGTTCCCGTTTATGGCTACACCTTC.

The rearrangement uses TRBV10-3 and TRBJ2-1; D call uncertain. The germline V and J ends were trimmed by 5 bases and 1 base, with 6 bases remaining between them. This CDR3 is 13 amino acids long. The germline CDR1 and CDR2 sequences are ENHRY and SYGVKD. Written as DNA, the CDR3 is TGTGCCATCAGTACCCGGTCCTACAATGAGCAGTTCTTC. Translated, it gives CAISTRSYNEQFF.

The chain recombines TRBV10-3 with TRBJ2-1; D remains unclear. The CDR3 spans 13 residues. Germline CDR1 and CDR2: ENHRY and SYGVKD. V lost 6 bases and J lost 4, with 10 bases in between. The CDR3 spells CAIRQEQYNEQFF. DNA for the CDR3: TGTGCCATCAGGCAGGAACAATACAATGAGCAGTTCTTC.

This chain links TRBV6-1 with TRBJ1-5, with D possibly matching TRBD1 (6 bases). CDR3 size: 16 residues. V was pared by 0 bases and J by 6 bases, with 15 bases between. CDR1 is MNHNS, CDR2 SASEGT, per germline. CDR3 residues: CASSEAMGQGFQPQHF. CDR3 sequence (DNA): TGTGCCAGCAGTGAAGCAATGGGTCAGGGGTTTCAGCCCCAGCATTTT.

The gene calls are TRBV6-5 and TRBJ1-5, with 7 bases fitting TRBD1. Germline V gives CDR1 MNHEY, CDR2 SVGAGI. The J segment lost 0 bases and the V segment lost 10 bases, leaving 6 bases of the junction unmatched. The CDR3 is 14 residues long. For the CDR3, the DNA is TGTGCCACAAGACAGGGATATAGCAATCAGCCCCAGCATTTT. It codes for CATRQGYSNQPQHF.

This clonotype was counted between two and nine times. The chain links TRBV7-6 to TRBJ2-5, with D hard to call. Trimming removed 5 bases at V and 2 bases at J, with 3 bases between. This CDR3 is built from 11 residues. Germline CDR1 SGHVS, CDR2 FNYEAQ. The CDR3 nucleotides read TGTGCCAGCAGCCTACAAGAGACCCAGTACTTC. Amino acid sequence: CASSLQETQYF.